Here is one T cell receptor beta chain with its context. Sequencing used immunoSEQ multiplex PCR; TCRdb keeps in-frame clones, though not all of them. The repertoire holds 77,000 or so clones, with over 85% as singletons. The V gene lost 3 bases and the J gene lost 0 bases, with 12 bases spanning the gap. The CDR3 is made up of 15 amino acids. Germline CDR1 is LNHDA and CDR2 is SQIVND (reference sequence). This entry comes from a study of T cell changes during pregnancy in multiple sclerosis. The J gene is TRBJ2-7, the V gene TRBV19; D remains ambiguous. Sequences were derived from peripheral blood, sampled in the second trimester of pregnancy. The sequence derives from a female donor in good health, enrolled as a control in a pregnancy study. The CDR3 DNA reads as TGTGCCAGTAGTATCGGCGGAGTCCGCTCCTACGAGCAGTACTTC. This codes for CASSIGGVRSYEQYF.